This record covers a single TCR beta chain. Its antigen is unidentified. This sample includes further DNA sequences coding for the same CDR3. The data belong to a study of shared clonotypes between healthy human individuals. Study-level results: Non-shared clonotypes had lower generation probabilities than clonotypes shared by all four sorted-subset donors.

Sequencing used immunoSEQ multiplex PCR; TCRdb keeps in-frame clones, though not all of them. The sample has some 1.1 million clones, about 80% seen once. The sequenced sample consisted of memory CD4+ T cells from PBMCs. The subset was: CD45RA-negative fraction. The TCR sequence derives from a man aged 18-30 years in good health. Some clones in this sample may be carry-over from other donors' samples.

The CDR3 sequence is CAISESRETQYF. CDR3 coding DNA: TGTGCCATCAGTGAGTCACGGGAGACCCAGTACTTC. V gene TRBV10-3 combines with J gene TRBJ2-5; no definite D call. Germline V gene data show CDR1 as ENHRY and CDR2 as SYGVKD. The CDR3 sequence is 12 residues long. Trimming took 0 bases from V and 5 from J, leaving 4 bases between them.